Listed here are 9 T cell receptor beta chains from one sample, sequenced in a study of OX40 agonist ivuxolimab in advanced cancers. The protocol was immunoSEQ multiplex PCR, while the TCRdb copy is restricted to in-frame clones and leaves out a portion. The table lists 100,000 to 110,000 clones, about 91% of them singletons, with around 0.16% in the top ten. The source material was CD4+ or CD8+ T cells sorted from blood, sampled in a trial of the OX40 agonist ivuxolimab. These receptor sequences come from an adult with an advanced solid tumor such as melanoma, head and neck, liver or kidney cancer.

To note about this clone: The same CDR3 also results from other DNA sequences found in this sample. The V and J genes are TRBV6-6 and TRBJ1-5; D is perhaps TRBD1 (6 bases). V lost 2 bases to trimming and J lost 6 bases, with 11 bases between them. The CDR3 consists of 14 residues. CDR1 and CDR2 (germline): MNHNY, SVGAGI (reference sequence). CDR3 bases: TGTGCCAGCAGTTACGCACAACAGGGTCAGCCCCAGCATTTT. Protein sequence: CASSYAQQGQPQHF.

V is TRBV29-1 and J is TRBJ1-5; 11 bases map to TRBD1. Germline CDR1 reads SQVTM; CDR2 reads ANQGSEA. The CDR3 length is 14 residues. J was trimmed by 0 bases and V by 7 bases; bases with no gene match: 2. Here the CDR3 reads CSAGQGDSNQPQHF. CDR3 bases: TGCAGCGCGGGACAGGGGGATAGCAATCAGCCCCAGCATTTT.

The chain joins TRBV5-1 to TRBJ2-1; no definite D call. The CDR3 has 15 amino acids. From germline, CDR1 is SGHRS and CDR2 YFSETQ. Trimming removed 1 base at V and 4 bases at J, with 12 bases between. CDR3 sequence: CASSLIALGYNEQFF. CDR3 coding DNA: TGCGCCAGCAGCTTGATCGCGCTCGGTTACAATGAGCAGTTCTTC.

The V call is TRBV30, the J call TRBJ1-6; D is possibly TRBD1 (6 bases). Trimming left V 4 bases short and J 10 bases short, with 14 bases between. Germline CDR1 GTSNPN, CDR2 SVGIG (reference sequence). This CDR3 is built from 13 residues. The DNA for the CDR3 is TGTGCCTGGACCCCAACAGGGCCCTCACCCCTCCACTTT. Protein: CAWTPTGPSPLHF.

The rearrangement links TRBV15 to TRBJ2-3, with 7 positions matching TRBD2. The CDR3 runs 16 residues. The trim removed 4 bases at V and 9 bases at J, leaving 16 bases unmatched. In germline, CDR1 is LNHNV, CDR2 YYDKDF (reference sequence). The CDR3: CATSKRAIPREETQYF. In DNA, the CDR3 is TGTGCCACCAGCAAAAGGGCGATCCCACGGGAGGAGACGCAGTATTTT.

The chain combines TRBV28 with TRBJ2-7, with 7 bases identical to TRBD2. V dropped 6 bases and J dropped 3; count of bases not matched to a gene: 11. The CDR3 spans 15 residues. From germline, CDR1 is MDHEN and CDR2 SYDVKM. The CDR3 DNA is TGTGCCAGCAGACCCCTGGGCGGGGGATACTACGAGCAGTACTTC. Amino acid sequence: CASRPLGGGYYEQYF. Full variable domain (outside the CDR3, taken from reference TRBV28 and TRBJ2-7): DVKVTQSSRYLVKRTGEKVFLECVQDMDHENMFWYRQDPGLGLRLIYFSYDVKMKEKGDIPEGYSVSREKKERFSLILESASTNQTSMYLCASRPLGGGYYEQYFGPGTRLTVT.

The chain carries TRBV15 and TRBJ1-4; D call uncertain. The V and J ends lost 3 bases and 5 bases respectively, with 10 bases between them. CDR1 LNHNV and CDR2 YYDKDF come from the germline V gene (reference sequence). The CDR3 length is 14 residues. The CDR3 here is CATSRGKINEKLFF. Here the CDR3 DNA reads TGTGCCACCAGCAGGGGAAAGATCAATGAAAAACTGTTTTTT.

The V call is TRBV11-3, the J call TRBJ2-1; 11 nucleotides line up with TRBD2. With 1 base clipped from V and 9 bases from J, the junction kept 8 bases outside the gene matches. Germline loops: CDR1 SGHNT, CDR2 YENEEA. The CDR3 is 16 residues long. The CDR3 protein is CASSLALAGGRGEQFF. The CDR3 bases are TGTGCCAGCAGCTTAGCCCTAGCGGGAGGCCGAGGTGAGCAGTTCTTC.

The chain has TRBV29-1 and TRBJ2-5; D is unresolved. V lost 4 bases and J 5 bases, leaving 8 bases between the germline ends. Germline V gene sequence: CDR1 SQVTM, CDR2 ANQGSEA. The CDR3 length is 11 residues. The CDR3 coding sequence is TGCAGCGTTGGATTGGGGGAGACCCAGTACTTC. This encodes CSVGLGETQYF.